The 3 T cell receptor beta chains listed next were all sequenced from one sample in a study of blood T cells in healthy people across ages. With a J-beta primer mix and a sample-barcoded 5' primer, a second PCR ran roughly 7 to 11 cycles. TCRdb used MiXCR to reprocess the 5' RACE reads, holding one entry per CDR3 protein. The sample lists approximately 1.5 million distinct CDR3 sequences; 42% were seen once. Sequenced material: blood. The receptors originated from a woman between 18 and 30 years old in good health.

The rearrangement uses TRBV7-2 and TRBJ2-5; D gene unclear. V was pared by 4 bases and J by 1 base, with 7 bases between. The V gene's germline CDR1 is SGHTA and CDR2 FQGNSA. The CDR3 has 13 residues. The CDR3 loop reads CASSYRTQETQYF. The CDR3 nucleotides are TGTGCCAGCAGCTATAGGACCCAAGAGACCCAGTACTTC.

This clonotype has a handful of counts. The J gene is TRBJ2-4, the V gene TRBV4-1; 10 nucleotides line up with TRBD2. Looked up from germline, CDR1 is MGHRA and CDR2 is YSYEKL. This CDR3 is 17 amino acids long. V shed 0 bases and J 8 bases; nucleotides not matched to a gene: 10. In DNA form, the CDR3 reads TGCGCCAGCAGCCAAGATCCCAGCGGGGGGGCTTCACACATTCAGTACTTC. It is translated as CASSQDPSGGASHIQYF.

V and J are TRBV28 and TRBJ2-7, with TRBD2 matching over 11 bases. The CDR3 is made up of 17 amino acids. The germline CDR1 and CDR2 sequences are MDHEN and SYDVKM. The ends lost 3 bases at V and 10 bases at J; junction bases unmatched: 17. The CDR3 loop is CASSLLAGTSGAADQYF. In DNA, the CDR3 is TGTGCCAGCAGTTTGCTGGCCGGGACTAGCGGAGCCGCGGACCAGTACTTC.